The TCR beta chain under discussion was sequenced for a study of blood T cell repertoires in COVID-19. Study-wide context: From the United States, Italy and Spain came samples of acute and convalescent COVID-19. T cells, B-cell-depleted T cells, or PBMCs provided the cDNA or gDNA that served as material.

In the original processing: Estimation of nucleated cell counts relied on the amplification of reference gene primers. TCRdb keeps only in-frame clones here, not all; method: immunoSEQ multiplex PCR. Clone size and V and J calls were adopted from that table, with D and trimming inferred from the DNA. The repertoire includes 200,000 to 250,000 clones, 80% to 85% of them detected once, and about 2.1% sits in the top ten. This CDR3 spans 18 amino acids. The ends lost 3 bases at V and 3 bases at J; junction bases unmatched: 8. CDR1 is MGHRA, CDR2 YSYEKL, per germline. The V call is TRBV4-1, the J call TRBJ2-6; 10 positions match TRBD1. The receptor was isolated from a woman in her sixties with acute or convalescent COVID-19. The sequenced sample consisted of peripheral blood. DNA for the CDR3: TGCGCCAGCAGCCACCGGGACAGGGGCTTTGGTGGGGCCAACGTCCTGACTTTC. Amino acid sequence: CASSHRDRGFGGANVLTF.